The present T cell receptor (beta chain) was sequenced within a study of T cell responses to AZD1222 COVID-19 vaccine. Study-level findings and limits: Donors were chiefly white British, with a greater number of females, and clonal diversity was perhaps underestimated. Recipients of AZD1222 seropositive at baseline numbered only 5 or 6.

Pooling was applied to second doses at about 4 or about 12 weeks. Generated by immunoSEQ multiplex PCR, the TCRdb table keeps only in-frame clones and is missing some. The sample has over 95,000 clones; around 88% are singletons. The CDR3 is 15 amino acids. V was pared by 7 bases and J by 8 bases, with 20 bases between. CDR1 SNHLY and CDR2 FYNNEI come from the germline V gene. With regard to this clone: What it binds is unknown.

The specimen comprised peripheral blood, sampled 28 days after the second AZD1222 dose. V is TRBV2 and J is TRBJ1-4, with a tentative D call TRBD1 (5 bases). This TCR derives from an adult who received the AZD1222 COVID-19 vaccine. The CDR3 bases are TGTGCCAGCACCAGGAGGGCCGGGACGGAGGAAAAACTGTTTTTT. This translates into CASTRRAGTEEKLFF.